This entry features one T cell receptor beta chain sequence. Its antigen remains undetermined. No clone much larger than this one lies a single base away; base qualities are absent. CDR1 MNHEY and CDR2 SVGAGI were looked up in the germline V gene. V trim: 8 bases; J trim: 3 bases; unmatched bases: 4. The CDR3, from cysteine to phenylalanine, totals 12 residues. The retained sequence is limited to the CDR3, 36 bases, with the frame set at the first base. These data are taken from a study of blood T cell repertoires in COVID-19 (TCRdb year 2020). Study-wide context: Collaborator samples came from the United States, Italy and Spain and covered acute and convalescent phases of COVID-19. The prospective study material was composed of cDNA or gDNA derived from T cells, B-cell-depleted T cells, or PBMCs. Deeply sampled blood TCRbeta repertoires from subjects exposed to, actively infected with, or recovered from COVID-19 were included in the dataset. A freely available public database, intended as a resource for researchers studying the immune response to SARS-CoV-2, is where the repertoires were released. Samples came from the ongoing ImmuneRACE study (first 160 participants) plus 1,254 subjects from 6 global collaborators. Nearly every sample came with metadata listing a de-identified subject ID, COVID-19 status, age in years and sex. Where available, HLA class I and class II types were obtained from metadata supplied by the sample provider rather than from assay-based typing.

The collaborating institutions used their own protocols to collect whole blood in K2EDTA tubes. For TCRbeta analysis, collaborators shipped samples as frozen whole blood, isolated PBMCs, or DNA extracted from either of those sample types. TCRbeta CDR3 regions were amplified from genomic DNA by means of the immunoSEQ Assay, a bias-controlled multiplex PCR. For the original study's pipeline: Within the assay, amplification of reference gene primers was used to estimate how many nucleated cells each sample contained. To quantify the absolute abundance of each unique TCRbeta CDR3 rearrangement, sequence reads were collapsed and filtered. For each sample, productive Simpson clonality was calculated as the square root of Simpson's diversity index across productive rearrangements. Imported from immuneACCESS, the table was reduced by TCRdb to in-frame sequences with V and J called. These copies leave out some clones; in studies compared against another copy, an unresolved V gene accounts for under half, and the cause of the remainder is not known. V, J and clone size derive from that table, while D and trimming were established from the DNA sequence. A total of about 93,000 clones appear in this sample, approximately 80% of them only once. The ten biggest clones cover around 15% of the sample.

Results and caveats for the whole study, not just this receptor: Clinical and demographic metadata were provided uncurated, with the amount varying by source and participant.

In this chain, TRBV6-5 is recombined with TRBJ2-7; TRBD2 agrees with 7 junctional bases. This TCR was sampled from a human donor in a cohort sampled during active COVID-19. Sequenced input: peripheral blood. The CDR3 corresponds to CASGRGRYEQYF. Here is the DNA: TGTGCCAGCGGGAGGGGACGCTACGAGCAGTACTTC.